These 14 T cell receptor beta chains were all obtained from the same sample, sequenced in a study of T cells after yellow fever vaccination (dated by TCRdb to the late 2010s). Read against the paper, the sample's treatment or condition label means: live attenuated yellow fever vaccine strain. Libraries were prepared through 5' RACE. Instrument on record: Illumina HiSeq 2500. In-frame beta chains were kept once TCRdb had trimmed the public reads at Q25 with fastp and called clones with MiXCR. Each CDR3 protein appears once, grouped with its most common genes and DNA. The sample records just under 600,000 distinct CDR3 sequences, around an eighth of which are singletons. Over 11% of the sample belongs to the ten largest clones. The sample consisted of PBMCs, taken on the day of the yellow fever booster vaccination. All receptors derive from a man aged 25 to 40 who received the YFV17D yellow fever vaccine.

This clonotype was observed a few times. The chain combines TRBV9 with TRBJ1-1; D is possibly TRBD1 (5 bases). CDR3 size: 15 residues. Trimming shortened V by 4 bases and J by 1 base, and 14 bases separated the two germline ends. The germline V gene has CDR1 SGDLS and CDR2 YYNGEE. CDR3 loop: CASSSEGNTNTEAFF. The CDR3 DNA sequence: TGTGCCAGCAGCTCGGAGGGGAATACGAACACTGAAGCTTTCTTT.

This clonotype has just a few counts. The gene calls are TRBV6-1 and TRBJ2-7, with 10 bases fitting TRBD1. CDR1 and CDR2 (germline): MNHNS, SASEGT. Trimming removed 7 bases from V and 1 base from J; junction bases left unmatched: 4. There are 14 residues in the CDR3. This CDR3 is CASTRDRGSYEQYF. DNA for the CDR3: TGTGCCAGCACCAGGGACAGGGGTTCCTACGAGCAGTACTTC.

The chain uses TRBV9 and TRBJ2-1; D unresolved. V was pared by 0 bases and J by 5 bases, with 6 bases between. Germline values: CDR1 SGDLS, CDR2 YYNGEE. The CDR3 length is 13 residues. As DNA, the CDR3 is TGTGCCAGCAGCGTAGGAGTTAACAATGAGCAGTTCTTC. Residues: CASSVGVNNEQFF.

The CDR3 loop is CASSRLGGVSDTQYF. CDR3 DNA: TGTGCCAGCAGTCGGTTGGGGGGGGTATCAGATACGCAGTATTTT. This chain links TRBV6-1 with TRBJ2-3, with 7 bases aligning to TRBD2. In germline, CDR1 is MNHNS, CDR2 SASEGT. Losses at the gene ends were 5 bases for V and 4 bases for J; bases not matched to a gene: 9. The CDR3 is 15 amino acids.

The CDR3 DNA follows: TGCAGCGTAGTACTAGCGGGGGAGTACAATGAGCAGTTCTTC. It encodes CSVVLAGEYNEQFF. The V and J genes are TRBV29-1 and TRBJ2-1; 11 nucleotides align to TRBD2. V gave up 6 bases and J gave up 4 bases; unmatched junction bases: 5. Per the germline V gene, CDR1 is SQVTM and CDR2 is ANQGSEA. The CDR3 covers 14 residues.

The V call is TRBV7-9, the J call TRBJ2-1; tentative D call: TRBD1 (6 bases). The CDR3 spans 15 residues. Trimming shortened V by 5 bases and J by 2 bases, and 13 bases separated the two germline ends. CDR1 is SEHNR, CDR2 FQNEAQ, per germline (reference sequence). DNA for the CDR3: TGTGCCAGCAGCCACCGGGACACCACCTACAATGAGCAGTTCTTC. Translating gives CASSHRDTTYNEQFF.

This chain uses TRBV6-6 with TRBJ2-2; no clear D. Looked up from germline, CDR1 is MNHNY and CDR2 is SVGAGI (reference sequence). The V gene lost 6 bases and the J gene lost 4 bases, with 9 bases spanning the gap. CDR3 size: 13 residues. This chain's CDR3 is CASRQSSTGELFF. CDR3 in DNA: TGTGCCAGCAGGCAATCTAGCACCGGGGAGCTGTTTTTT.

The chain employs TRBV12-3 or TRBV12-4 and TRBJ2-7, with a tentative D call TRBD2 (5 bases). The CDR3 consists of 15 residues. V lost 2 bases to trimming and J lost 2 bases, with 13 bases between them. In DNA form, the CDR3 reads TGTGCCAGCAGTTTAAATCTAGCCCGTCCCTACGAGCAGTACTTC. Translation gives CASSLNLARPYEQYF.

V gene TRBV20-1 combines with J gene TRBJ1-5; D gene ambiguous. The CDR3 is 13 residues long. V was trimmed by 3 bases and J by 3 bases, leaving 9 bases between them. The germline V gene encodes CDR1 DFQATT and CDR2 SNEGSKA (reference sequence). The CDR3 nucleotides are TGCAGTGCTAGGCCCGCCAACAATCAGCCCCAGCATTTT. This gives the protein CSARPANNQPQHF.

The table lists this clonotype with a few counts. The chain joins TRBV7-2 to TRBJ2-7; the D is unclear. Germline loops: CDR1 SGHTA, CDR2 FQGNSA. CDR3 length equals 15 residues. Trimming cost V 1 base and J 0 bases, with 10 bases left between them. CDR3 nucleotides: TGTGCCAGCAGCTTAGGGGGTGGCGACTCCTACGAGCAGTACTTC. It is translated as CASSLGGGDSYEQYF.

J is TRBJ1-4 and V is TRBV11-1; weak D call: TRBD1 (6 bases). Trimming pared 4 bases from V and 0 bases from J, leaving 18 bases between. This CDR3 comprises 18 residues. Germline lookup yields CDR1 SGHAT and CDR2 FQDESV (reference sequence). The CDR3 bases are TGTGCCAGCAGCTACCGTGGGGGGGCGCCGGCAACTAATGAAAAACTGTTTTTT. This encodes CASSYRGGAPATNEKLFF.

The chain has TRBV20-1 and TRBJ2-4; D not certain. V was clipped by 0 bases and J by 0 bases, with 9 bases between them. Germline V gene data show CDR1 as DFQATT and CDR2 as SNEGSKA (reference sequence). The CDR3 runs to 15 residues. CDR3 loop: CSARDPGSAKNIQYF. As DNA, the CDR3 is TGCAGTGCTAGAGATCCGGGTTCAGCCAAAAACATTCAGTACTTC.

The chain recombines TRBV6-1 with TRBJ2-1; 7 nucleotides line up with TRBD1. The trim removed 5 bases at V and 5 bases at J, leaving 6 bases unmatched. Germline V gene sequence: CDR1 MNHNS, CDR2 SASEGT. CDR3 length: 14 amino acids. The CDR3 reads CASSTDRVNNEQFF. CDR3 sequence (DNA): TGTGCCAGCAGTACAGACAGGGTTAACAATGAGCAGTTCTTC.

On this clonotype itself: A read error may produce the germline difference seen at one junction end. This CDR3 reads CSGGGTSRDTQYF. The CDR3 nucleotides are TGCAGTGGAGGCGGGACTAGCAGAGATACGCAGTATTTT. The V gene is TRBV20-1, the J gene TRBJ2-3; 9 bases match TRBD2. The CDR3 has 13 residues. Germline V gives CDR1 DFQATT, CDR2 SNEGSKA (reference sequence).